A selection of T cell receptor beta chains follows, all from one sample in a study of OX40 agonist ivuxolimab in advanced cancers. The method was immunoSEQ multiplex PCR; TCRdb's version includes in-frame clones alone and lacks a portion of them. The data show about 77,000 clones, 81% seen once. The sequences come from CD4+ or CD8+ T cells sorted from blood, collected in a trial of the OX40 agonist ivuxolimab. All receptors derive from an adult with an advanced solid tumor such as melanoma, head and neck, liver or kidney cancer. The CDR3 runs from the conserved cysteine through the conserved F or W. D genes are given only for firm matches. Clone size is given for some rows only: seen once, a few or many times, or a class if the clone is expanded.

TGTGCCAGCTCACCGCTTCCGGGGGCTAACGGGGAGCTGTTTTTT,CASSPLPGANGELFF,TRBJ2-2,few,TRBV18,-
TGCGCCAGCACCCTGACAGGGAAGGAATCACCCCTCCACTTT,CASTLTGKESPLHF,TRBJ1-6,few,TRBV5-1,TRBD1
TGTGCCAGCAGCCTCGAGCAGGGGGACAGACCCTACGAGCAGTACTTC,CASSLEQGDRPYEQYF,TRBJ2-7,-,TRBV7-9,TRBD1
TGCGCCAGCAGCAGGGGGCTGGATGGAAACACCATATATTTT,CASSRGLDGNTIYF,TRBJ1-3,-,TRBV10-2,TRBD1
TGCGCCAGCAGGATGGGACAGGGCTACGAGCAGTACTTC,CASRMGQGYEQYF,TRBJ2-7,-,TRBV5-1,TRBD1
TGTGCCTGGAGTGTCCGTAGCAATCAGCCCCAGCATTTT,CAWSVRSNQPQHF,TRBJ1-5,-,TRBV30,-
TGTGCCAGCAGCTTAAATTGGGCCAGTAAGAATTCACCCCTCCACTTT,CASSLNWASKNSPLHF,TRBJ1-6,-,TRBV7-2,-
TGTGCCAGCAGGTGGGGAGGGGTCGGTACTGAAGCTTTCTTT,CASRWGGVGTEAFF,TRBJ1-1,-,TRBV7-8,-
TGTGCCAGCAGTGAAGATTGGACAGGGAGGGCGGCTTTCTTT,CASSEDWTGRAAFF,TRBJ1-1,-,TRBV6-1,TRBD1
TGTGCCAGTAGCCTTCCATTTTCGACGAACACCGGGGAGCTGTTTTTT,CASSLPFSTNTGELFF,TRBJ2-2,many,TRBV19,-
TGTGCCAGCAGGTTGGACAGCGAACTTAATTCACCCCTCCACTTT,CASRLDSELNSPLHF,TRBJ1-6,-,TRBV6-6,-
TGCGCCAGCAGCAGAGGACTAGCGGACTACTACGAGCAGTACTTC,CASSRGLADYYEQYF,TRBJ2-7,-,TRBV5-1,TRBD2
TGTGCCAGCAGTTTAGGGAACGGGTACACTGAAGCTTTCTTT,CASSLGNGYTEAFF,TRBJ1-1,few,TRBV27,-
TGTGCCAGCAGTTCGGGCAGGGAGTACGAGCAGTACTTC,CASSSGREYEQYF,TRBJ2-7,-,TRBV6-1,-
TGTGCCAGCAGCTCCTATACTAGCGGGAGCGTTGGTGAGCAGTTCTTC,CASSSYTSGSVGEQFF,TRBJ2-1,-,TRBV7-2,TRBD2
TGTGCCAGCAGTCAACAGGGGGGAGGCTACACCTTC,CASSQQGGGYTF,TRBJ1-2,-,TRBV2,TRBD1
TGTGCCTGGGTTAGCGGGAGGGCGGGTAACACCGGGGAGCTGTTTTTT,CAWVSGRAGNTGELFF,TRBJ2-2,once,TRBV30,TRBD2
TGCGCCAGCAGTGAGTCCGGATCCTATAGCAATCAGCCCCAGCATTTT,CASSESGSYSNQPQHF,TRBJ1-5,-,TRBV10-2,-
TGTGCCAGCAGTTACAGGGGACAGTACAATGAGCAGTTCTTC,CASSYRGQYNEQFF,TRBJ2-1,once,TRBV6-5,TRBD1
TGCGCCAGCAGCCAGCCCGGGAGGGTAAGCAATCAGCCCCAGCATTTT,CASSQPGRVSNQPQHF,TRBJ1-5,-,TRBV4-1,-
TGCGCCAGCAGCTTGGCCTCGGGGTCTAATGAAAAACTGTTTTTT,CASSLASGSNEKLFF,TRBJ1-4,-,TRBV5-1,-
TGCGCCAGCAGCTTAGACAGGGAATACAATGAGCAGTTCTTC,CASSLDREYNEQFF,TRBJ2-1,few,TRBV5-1,TRBD1
TGTGCCAGCAGCCTACCCGGGACCGAATATAACTATGGCTACACCTTC,CASSLPGTEYNYGYTF,TRBJ1-2,-,TRBV11-2,-
TGTGCCAGCAGCTTAGCCGGGACAGCCGGTTCCCCCCTCCACTTT,CASSLAGTAGSPLHF,TRBJ1-6,-,TRBV11-1,TRBD1
TGTGCCAGCAGCCTACTAGTCCTCTCCTACGAGCAGTACTTC,CASSLLVLSYEQYF,TRBJ2-7,-,TRBV7-2,-
TGCGCCAGCAGCTTGGAAGAATTGAGCTCCTACGAGCAGTACTTC,CASSLEELSSYEQYF,TRBJ2-7,-,TRBV5-1,-
TGTGCCAGCAGCTACATTCGGGGGCCAAATGAGCAGTTCTTC,CASSYIRGPNEQFF,TRBJ2-1,-,TRBV11-2,-
TGTGCCAGCAGCTCGAGACAGGCTGGGGCCAACGTCCTGACTTTC,CASSSRQAGANVLTF,TRBJ2-6,-,TRBV6-5,-
TGTGCCAGCAGTGAAGCGCTAGGAATCTCTGGAAACACCATATATTTT,CASSEALGISGNTIYF,TRBJ1-3,-,TRBV6-1,-
TGTGCCTGGAGTGTAGGGGGCGAGCAGTACTTC,CAWSVGGEQYF,TRBJ2-7,few,TRBV30,-
TGCGCCAGCAGCCCAATGGACAGTAGCAATCAGCCCCAGCATTTT,CASSPMDSSNQPQHF,TRBJ1-5,-,TRBV5-1,-
TGTGCCAGCAAAGGGGATAGCAATCAGCCCCAGCATTTT,CASKGDSNQPQHF,TRBJ1-5,-,TRBV2,-
TGTGCCAGCAGTTACGGGACAGGGGATCAGCCCCAGCATTTT,CASSYGTGDQPQHF,TRBJ1-5,-,TRBV6-5,TRBD1
TGTGCCAGCAGCTTAAGGAGGGCAGCCCTGAATTCACCCCTCCACTTT,CASSLRRAALNSPLHF,TRBJ1-6,-,TRBV13,-
TGTGCCAGCAGTCAACAAGGGACGCAGCCCCAGCATTTT,CASSQQGTQPQHF,TRBJ1-5,-,TRBV6-6,-
TGTGCCAGCAGTCGCGGGACAGGGGGTGAAGCTTTCTTT,CASSRGTGGEAFF,TRBJ1-1,-,TRBV6-6,TRBD1
TGTGCCAGCAGTTACCAGGGACAGGCGGGATCACCCCTCCACTTT,CASSYQGQAGSPLHF,TRBJ1-6,-,TRBV6-6,TRBD1
TGCGCCAGCAGCTTGGTCGAAAACTATGGCTACACCTTC,CASSLVENYGYTF,TRBJ1-2,-,TRBV5-1,-
TGTGCCAGCAGTCCGACAGGGGCAGCCTATGGCTACACCTTC,CASSPTGAAYGYTF,TRBJ1-2,-,TRBV27,TRBD1
TGTGCCAGCAGCTCAGGGGCAAAACTGTTTTTT,CASSSGAKLFF,TRBJ1-4,-,TRBV5-6,-
TGCGCCAGTAGCTCGGCCGGGCCTCCGAATGAAAAACTGTTTTTT,CASSSAGPPNEKLFF,TRBJ1-4,-,TRBV5-1,-
TGTGCCAGCAGCCACAGCGGGAGGTGGGAGACCCAGTACTTC,CASSHSGRWETQYF,TRBJ2-5,-,TRBV9,TRBD2
TGTGCCAGCAGTGACGATTGGGGGACAGCCTACGAGCAGTACTTC,CASSDDWGTAYEQYF,TRBJ2-7,few,TRBV6-1,TRBD1
TGTGCCAGCAGTCCCGCAGGTGCCTCTGAAGCTTTCTTT,CASSPAGASEAFF,TRBJ1-1,-,TRBV28,-
TGCGCCAGCAGCTTGGGGGACACAGCTGGAAACACCATATATTTT,CASSLGDTAGNTIYF,TRBJ1-3,-,TRBV5-1,-
TGTGCCAGCAGTCGTGATAGGGGGTTAGGCAATCAGCCCCAGCATTTT,CASSRDRGLGNQPQHF,TRBJ1-5,-,TRBV5-6,-
TGTGCCAGCAGCCAGGACAGCAACACTGAAGCTTTCTTT,CASSQDSNTEAFF,TRBJ1-1,-,TRBV7-3,-
TGCAGCGTTACCAGGACAGGGGGAGCAGATACGCAGTATTTT,CSVTRTGGADTQYF,TRBJ2-3,-,TRBV29-1,TRBD1
TGTGCCAGCAGTTACTCGAAAGGGTTCAACTACGAGCAGTACTTC,CASSYSKGFNYEQYF,TRBJ2-7,-,TRBV6-6,-
TGTGCCAGCTCAGGGGGAGGGATCGGAGGTTCGGCAAGCCAGCCCCAGCATTTT,CASSGGGIGGSASQPQHF,TRBJ1-5,-,TRBV18,-
TGTGCCAGCTCCCCCGGGGGTTGGGGAGGTGAAAAACTGTTTTTT,CASSPGGWGGEKLFF,TRBJ1-4,once,TRBV7-9,-
TGCAGAGTTAAAGGGGCGACAGGGGACTATGGCTACACCTTC,CRVKGATGDYGYTF,TRBJ1-2,-,TRBV29-1,TRBD1
TGTGCCATCAAGGGACAGGGATTCGACAATGAGCAGTTCTTC,CAIKGQGFDNEQFF,TRBJ2-1,-,TRBV10-3,TRBD1
TGTGCCAGCACCGGGACAGATGATGAGCAGTTCTTC,CASTGTDDEQFF,TRBJ2-1,-,TRBV11-2,TRBD1
TGTGCCAGCAGTGAAGCGAGAGGGAACACTGAAGCTTTCTTT,CASSEARGNTEAFF,TRBJ1-1,-,TRBV6-1,-
TGTGCCAGCAGCTTACGGGGTCGGGGTCTTAGCAATCAGCCCCAGCATTTT,CASSLRGRGLSNQPQHF,TRBJ1-5,-,TRBV7-2,-
TGCAGCGGTAGCCCGCTAGCGAGGTCCGGCAATGAGCAGTTCTTC,CSGSPLARSGNEQFF,TRBJ2-1,-,TRBV29-1,-